Listed below are T cell receptor beta chains from one sample, sequenced in a study of blood T cell repertoires in COVID-19. Sequencing was performed with immunoSEQ multiplex PCR; in TCRdb, only in-frame clones are kept and a portion is missing. The data contain about 110,000 clones, about 89% of them singletons. Sequenced sample: peripheral blood. All receptors derive from a man in his forties with acute or convalescent COVID-19. Each CDR3 is given with its conserved first and last residue. D genes are given only for firm matches. Size is stated for part of the rows, as once, few or many counts, or as a class when the clone is expanded.

NA	TRBV30	TRBJ1-5	few	TGTGCCTGGAGTCAGGGAAGCAATCAGCCCCAGCATTTT	CAWSQGSNQPQHF
NA	TRBV9	TRBJ2-7	NA	TGTGCCAGCAGCCCGAACCCAGGTTGGGCCTACGAGCAGTACTTC	CASSPNPGWAYEQYF
NA	TRBV3-1/TRBV3-2	TRBJ1-6	NA	TGTGCCAGCAGCCAGGGGCTCAGCCTCCACTTT	CASSQGLSLHF
NA	TRBV27	TRBJ2-3	once	TGTGCCAGCAGTTCCTTCACAGATACGCAGTATTTT	CASSSFTDTQYF
TRBD1	TRBV29-1	TRBJ1-1	NA	TGCAGCGTTGAAGGATCGGGGACAGTGAACACTGAAGCTTTCTTT	CSVEGSGTVNTEAFF
TRBD2	TRBV19	TRBJ2-1	NA	TGTGCCAGTAGTACGGGGGGTGCCTACAATGAGCAGTTCTTC	CASSTGGAYNEQFF
NA	TRBV19	TRBJ1-4	NA	TGTGCCAGTAGTACCGGACAGCCAACTAATGAAAAACTGTTTTTT	CASSTGQPTNEKLFF
NA	TRBV25-1	TRBJ2-5	NA	TGTGCCAGCAGTATCCCCAGGGGATGGGGGCAAGAGACCCAGTACTTC	CASSIPRGWGQETQYF
TRBD1	TRBV9	TRBJ1-2	NA	TGTGCCAGCAGTAAGGGAAGGACAGGGAGTTATAATGACTATGGCTACACCTTC	CASSKGRTGSYNDYGYTF
NA	TRBV14	TRBJ1-2	NA	TGTGCCAGCAGTCGGACTGCCAACTATGGCTACACCTTC	CASSRTANYGYTF
TRBD2	TRBV7-2	TRBJ2-1	NA	TGTGCCAGCAGCTCCTCGGGGGGGCACTACAATGAGCAGTTCTTC	CASSSSGGHYNEQFF
NA	TRBV19	TRBJ1-3	NA	TGTGCCAGTACTCCCTTCCGGCGGGGGGCCATCTCTGGAAACACCATATATTTT	CASTPFRRGAISGNTIYF
NA	TRBV6-2/TRBV6-3	TRBJ1-2	NA	TGTGCCAGCAGTTCCTCAGGACTTAGGTATGGCTACACCTTC	CASSSSGLRYGYTF
NA	TRBV7-2	TRBJ1-2	NA	TGTGCCAGCAGCCCGGTCGATATTAACTATGGCTACACCTTC	CASSPVDINYGYTF
TRBD2	TRBV6-5	TRBJ2-5	NA	TGTGCCAGCAGTTACGAGGTAGCGGGGGGGTATGAGACCCAGTACTTC	CASSYEVAGGYETQYF
NA	TRBV9	TRBJ1-1	NA	TGTGCCAGCAGCCTGGCGGTGAACACTGAAGCTTTCTTT	CASSLAVNTEAFF
TRBD1	TRBV2	TRBJ1-4	NA	TGTGCCAGCAGCCGAGGGGGCGCCAATGAAAAACTGTTTTTT	CASSRGGANEKLFF
TRBD1	TRBV30	TRBJ1-2	NA	TGTGCCTGGAGCGAAGGGATGGCAGGGGGGCAGGGTGGCTACACCTTC	CAWSEGMAGGQGGYTF
NA	TRBV10-1	TRBJ2-5	once	TGCGCCAGCTCCTCCGCGGGGGCAAGAGAGACCCAGTACTTC	CASSSAGARETQYF
TRBD1	TRBV18	TRBJ2-7	NA	TGTGCCAGCTCACCCCTCCGATCGGACAGGGGAGACGAGCAGTACTTC	CASSPLRSDRGDEQYF
TRBD1	TRBV4-1	TRBJ1-1	NA	TGCGCCAGCAGGGGGGGGACAGGCCAATTCGCGGGGAACACTGAAGCTTTCTTT	CASRGGTGQFAGNTEAFF
NA	TRBV19	TRBJ2-3	NA	TGTGCCAGTAGTATTAGCGGTTTGAGCACAGATACGCAGTATTTT	CASSISGLSTDTQYF
NA	TRBV30	TRBJ1-1	NA	TGTGCCTGGAGCAAATACGGGAACACTGAAGCTTTCTTT	CAWSKYGNTEAFF
NA	TRBV6-1	TRBJ1-2	NA	TGTGCCAGCAGTGAAGACAGGCTAGGCTATGGCTACACCTTC	CASSEDRLGYGYTF
TRBD1	TRBV7-6	TRBJ2-2	NA	TGTGCCAGCAGCCGTGGACAGGGGGCTTACACCGGGGAGCTGTTTTTT	CASSRGQGAYTGELFF
NA	TRBV5-1	TRBJ2-2	NA	TGCGCCAGCAGCTTCGGAGGGGGCCTTCGAAGAGGGGAGCTGTTTTTT	CASSFGGGLRRGELFF
TRBD1	TRBV6-5	TRBJ1-3	once	TGTGCCAGCATTTTAGGACAGGCCTCTGGAAACACCATATATTTT	CASILGQASGNTIYF
TRBD1	TRBV10-2	TRBJ1-3	NA	TGCGCCAGCAGTCCTGACAGGGGTTGGAGTGGAAACACCATATATTTT	CASSPDRGWSGNTIYF
NA	TRBV7-2	TRBJ1-6	NA	TGTGCCAGCTTTTCGGGGGGACGGAATTCACCCCTCCACTTT	CASFSGGRNSPLHF
NA	TRBV6-6	TRBJ1-6	NA	TGTGCCAGCAGTCACGGGGGACTGGGTCGCTATAATTCACCCCTCCACTTT	CASSHGGLGRYNSPLHF
NA	TRBV9	TRBJ1-2	NA	TGTGCCAGCAGCGTAGCAGGGTCTAAGGACTATGGCTACACCTTC	CASSVAGSKDYGYTF
NA	TRBV5-4	TRBJ1-2	once	TGTGCCAGCAGAGCTTGGATCGGAGGGGCCGGCGGCTACACCTTC	CASRAWIGGAGGYTF
TRBD1	TRBV6-5	TRBJ1-5	NA	TGTGCCTCTACACCGACAGGGTTTCAGCCCCAGCATTTT	CASTPTGFQPQHF
TRBD1	TRBV5-4	TRBJ1-1	NA	TGTGCCAGCAGCCCCGACCAGGGGGCTGAAGCTTTCTTT	CASSPDQGAEAFF
NA	TRBV7-2	TRBJ2-7	few	TGTGCCAGCAGCTTGGGCGGAGGATACCCCTACGAGCAGTACTTC	CASSLGGGYPYEQYF
TRBD1	TRBV25-1	TRBJ1-2	NA	TGTGCCAGCAGTAGACAGGGAAGTAATGGCTACACCTTC	CASSRQGSNGYTF
TRBD2	TRBV2	TRBJ2-3	NA	TGTGCCAGCAGTGGGTCAGCGGGAGGTGGGGCAGATACGCAGTATTTT	CASSGSAGGGADTQYF
TRBD1	TRBV19	TRBJ1-2	NA	TGTGCCAGTACCCTACAGGGGGCTATGGCGGATGGGAGAACCTTC	CASTLQGAMADGRTF
NA	TRBV29-1	TRBJ2-1	NA	TGCAGCGTTGAATCGGGGGTGTTACAAAGCAATGAGCAGTTCTTC	CSVESGVLQSNEQFF
TRBD1	TRBV11-1	TRBJ2-1	NA	TGTGCCAGCAGCTTAGGAGACAGGGTTTCCTACAATGAGCAGTTCTTC	CASSLGDRVSYNEQFF
TRBD2	TRBV7-6	TRBJ2-2	NA	TGTGCCAGCAGCTTAACGGGAGGGGGAGCGTATACCGGGGAGCTGTTTTTT	CASSLTGGGAYTGELFF
TRBD2	TRBV6-2/TRBV6-3	TRBJ2-2	NA	TGTGCCAGCAGTTACCTACAGCCGGGGGGAGCGGGATCCGGGGAGCTGTTTTTT	CASSYLQPGGAGSGELFF
NA	TRBV18	TRBJ1-1	NA	TGTGCCAGCTCACCAAAAGCCGGCACTGAAGCTTTCTTT	CASSPKAGTEAFF
NA	TRBV7-2	TRBJ1-1	NA	TGTGCCAGCAGCTCCAGCACTGAAGCTTTCTTT	CASSSSTEAFF
TRBD1	TRBV30	TRBJ1-2	NA	TGTGCCTGGACCCTCGGGACAGGGGTTGTCTATGGCTACACCTTC	CAWTLGTGVVYGYTF
NA	TRBV3-1/TRBV3-2	TRBJ2-5	few	TGTGCCAGCAGCCAACAGAGGAGTGTAGAGACCCAGTACTTC	CASSQQRSVETQYF
NA	TRBV5-1	TRBJ1-4	NA	TGCGCCAGCAGCTCCGGGGGGGCGCAAGGATGGGATGAAAAACTGTTTTTT	CASSSGGAQGWDEKLFF
TRBD1	TRBV19	TRBJ1-5	few	TGTGCCAGTAGTAGGGACAAGGGGGCATACCAGCCCCAGCATTTT	CASSRDKGAYQPQHF
TRBD1	TRBV3-1/TRBV3-2	TRBJ1-1	NA	TGTGCCAGCAGCCCTCAGGGGGCCAACACTGAAGCTTTCTTT	CASSPQGANTEAFF
NA	TRBV12-3/TRBV12-4	TRBJ1-3	once	TGTGCCAGCAGTACTACAATAGACACCATATATTTT	CASSTTIDTIYF
TRBD1	TRBV3-1/TRBV3-2	TRBJ2-1	once	TGTGCCAGCAGCCCGGACAGGCCTAATGAGCAGTTCTTC	CASSPDRPNEQFF
NA	TRBV29-1	TRBJ1-1	NA	TGCAGCGCTGAAAAGTCGGGCACTGAAGCTTTCTTT	CSAEKSGTEAFF
NA	TRBV6-4	TRBJ1-6	NA	TGTGCCAGCAGTGACTGCTGGGGCCAACGATCACCCCTCCACTTT	CASSDCWGQRSPLHF